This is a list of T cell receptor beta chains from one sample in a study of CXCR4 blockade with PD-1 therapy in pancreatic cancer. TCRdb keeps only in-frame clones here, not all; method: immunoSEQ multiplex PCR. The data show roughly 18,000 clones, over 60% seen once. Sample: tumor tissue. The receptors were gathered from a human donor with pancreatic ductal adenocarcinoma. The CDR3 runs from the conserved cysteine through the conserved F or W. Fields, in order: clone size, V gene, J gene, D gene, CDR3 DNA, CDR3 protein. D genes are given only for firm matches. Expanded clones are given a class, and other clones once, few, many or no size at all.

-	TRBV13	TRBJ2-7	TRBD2	TGTGCCAGCAGGGGGAGTAGCGGGAGCTCCTACGAGCAGTACTTC	CASRGSSGSSYEQYF
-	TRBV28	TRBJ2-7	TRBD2	TGTGCCAGCAGGAAACTAGCGGGGACCTACGAGCAGTACTTC	CASRKLAGTYEQYF
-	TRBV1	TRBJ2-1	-	TGCGCCAGCAGCCAAAACCGGGACGGTTACAATGAGCAGTTCTTC	CASSQNRDGYNEQFF
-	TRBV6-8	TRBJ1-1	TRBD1	TGTGCCAGCAGTTCGGGACAGGGGGCGAACACTGAAGCTTTCTTT	CASSSGQGANTEAFF
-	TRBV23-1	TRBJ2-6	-	TGCGCCAGCAGCTTGGTTCTCGACTCTGGGGCCAACGTCCTGACTTTC	CASSLVLDSGANVLTF
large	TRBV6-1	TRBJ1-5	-	TGTGCCAGCAGTGAAGGGTCAGGCGACGGGGTGGATCAGCCCCAGCATTTT	CASSEGSGDGVDQPQHF
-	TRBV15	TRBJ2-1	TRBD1	TGTGCCACCCGACAGGGGCGGACCACCTGGGGAGAGCAGTTCTTC	CATRQGRTTWGEQFF
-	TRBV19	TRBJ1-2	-	TGTGCCAGTAGTATTGGGCAGGACTACTATGGCTACACCTTC	CASSIGQDYYGYTF
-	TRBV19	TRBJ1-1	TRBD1	TGTGCCAGTAGTCCGACGGACAGGGGGCGGACTGAAGCTTTCTTT	CASSPTDRGRTEAFF
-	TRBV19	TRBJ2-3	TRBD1	TGTGCCAGTAGGACGACAGGGGGCAGATCAGATACGCAGTATTTT	CASRTTGGRSDTQYF
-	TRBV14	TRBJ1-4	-	TGTGCCAGCAGCCAAGATGAAAAACTGTTTTTT	CASSQDEKLFF
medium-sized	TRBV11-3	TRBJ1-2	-	TGTGCCAGCAGCTTAGTGCAGGGGCGGGATCGGGGCTACACCTTC	CASSLVQGRDRGYTF
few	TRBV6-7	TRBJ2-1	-	TGTGCCAGCACCCATGGCCCCCCCTACAATGAGCAGTTCTTC	CASTHGPPYNEQFF
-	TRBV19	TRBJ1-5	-	TGTGCCAGTACCTCGGGGGAGCCCCAGCATTTT	CASTSGEPQHF
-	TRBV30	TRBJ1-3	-	TGTGCCTGGCCGGTCGCATCTGGAAACACCATATATTTT	CAWPVASGNTIYF
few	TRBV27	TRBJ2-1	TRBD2	TGTGCCAGCAGTTCGGGGACTAGCGGGAGGGACAATGAGCAGTTCTTC	CASSSGTSGRDNEQFF
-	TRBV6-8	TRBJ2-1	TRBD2	TGTGCCAGCAGTGCCTCGACGCTAGGGGAGGGTGAGCAGTTCTTC	CASSASTLGEGEQFF
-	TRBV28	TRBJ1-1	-	TGTGCCAGCAGTTTAAACCCGGGTCCTGAAGCTTTCTTT	CASSLNPGPEAFF
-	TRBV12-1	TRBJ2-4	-	TGTGCCAGCAGCAATCCCCACCGAGCCAAAAACATTCAGTACTTC	CASSNPHRAKNIQYF
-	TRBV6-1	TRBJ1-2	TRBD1	TGTGCCAGCAGTGAAGCAGGGACAGGGTCTGGCTACACCTTC	CASSEAGTGSGYTF
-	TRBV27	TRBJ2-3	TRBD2	TGTGCCAGCAGTTTCTGGTGGGGCCCGCGGGGGGATACGCAGTATTTT	CASSFWWGPRGDTQYF
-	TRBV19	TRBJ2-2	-	TGTGCCAGTAGTATAGAACCCCAGGGGTTCACCGGGGAGCTGTTTTTT	CASSIEPQGFTGELFF
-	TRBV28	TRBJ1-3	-	TGTGCCAGCGAGGGGGAGCAGGGAAACACCATATATTTT	CASEGEQGNTIYF
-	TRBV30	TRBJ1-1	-	TGTGCCTGGAGTCAACTTATACAGGGTGACACTGAAGCTTTCTTT	CAWSQLIQGDTEAFF
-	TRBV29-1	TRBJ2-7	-	TGCAGCACTTCCGGGGCTAGCGAAGGGGAGCAGTACTTC	CSTSGASEGEQYF
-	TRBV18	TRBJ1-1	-	TGTGCCAGCTCACTTAGGGTGGGAACCACTGAAGCTTTCTTT	CASSLRVGTTEAFF
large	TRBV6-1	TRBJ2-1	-	TGTGCCAGCAGTGAAGCGGTCCAAAATGAGCAGTTCTTC	CASSEAVQNEQFF
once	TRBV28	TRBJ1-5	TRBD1	TGTGCCAGCAGTTGGGACAGATTAAGCAATCAGCCCCAGCATTTT	CASSWDRLSNQPQHF
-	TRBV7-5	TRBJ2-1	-	TGTGCCAGCAGCTTAGTCGTGGGAGGGGGCGACAATGAGCAGTTCTTC	CASSLVVGGGDNEQFF
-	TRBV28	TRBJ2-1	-	TGTGCCAGCAGGAGACTAGAGCGTATATATGAGCAGTTCTTC	CASRRLERIYEQFF
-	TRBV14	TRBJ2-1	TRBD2	TGTGCCAGCAGCCTACAAGCGGGAGTAGGAAATGAGCAGTTCTTC	CASSLQAGVGNEQFF
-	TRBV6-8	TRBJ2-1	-	TGTGCCAGCGGTCCCGGGACCCACTCCTACAATGAGCAGTTCTTC	CASGPGTHSYNEQFF
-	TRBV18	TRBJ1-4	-	TGTGCCAGCTCACCCGACGTTACAGGGCTTGAAAAACTGTTTTTT	CASSPDVTGLEKLFF
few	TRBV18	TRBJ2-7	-	TGTGCCAGCTCACCAGGGACATACTACGAGCAGTACTTC	CASSPGTYYEQYF
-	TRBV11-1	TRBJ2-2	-	TGTGCCAGCAGCTTAGCTCTGGGACGGAACACCGGGGAGCTGTTTTTT	CASSLALGRNTGELFF
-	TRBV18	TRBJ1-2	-	TGTGCCAGCTCACCACAAGGGGACGGGTACACCTTC	CASSPQGDGYTF
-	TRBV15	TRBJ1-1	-	TGTGCCACCAGCACCCGAACAAGGAACACTGAAGCTTTCTTT	CATSTRTRNTEAFF
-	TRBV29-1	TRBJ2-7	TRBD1	TGCAGCGTTCGGGGACAGGTGACCTCTAACTACGAGCAGTACTTC	CSVRGQVTSNYEQYF
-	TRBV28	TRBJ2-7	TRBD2	TGTGCCAGCAGCTTTAGCGGGAGAGTCGCCGAGCAGTACTTC	CASSFSGRVAEQYF
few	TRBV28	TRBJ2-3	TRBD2	TGTGCCAGCATCAGACTAGCGGGAGGCACAGATACGCAGTATTTT	CASIRLAGGTDTQYF
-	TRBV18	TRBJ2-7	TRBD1	TGTGCCAGCTCACCGCCCCAGGGGGCTTATGAGCAGTACTTC	CASSPPQGAYEQYF
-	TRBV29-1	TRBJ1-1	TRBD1	TGCAGCTGTACCGGGACAGGGTACACTGAAGCTTTCTTT	CSCTGTGYTEAFF
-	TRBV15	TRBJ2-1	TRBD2	TGTGCCACCAGCATGACTAGCGGGAGGTCCTACAATGAGCAGTTCTTC	CATSMTSGRSYNEQFF